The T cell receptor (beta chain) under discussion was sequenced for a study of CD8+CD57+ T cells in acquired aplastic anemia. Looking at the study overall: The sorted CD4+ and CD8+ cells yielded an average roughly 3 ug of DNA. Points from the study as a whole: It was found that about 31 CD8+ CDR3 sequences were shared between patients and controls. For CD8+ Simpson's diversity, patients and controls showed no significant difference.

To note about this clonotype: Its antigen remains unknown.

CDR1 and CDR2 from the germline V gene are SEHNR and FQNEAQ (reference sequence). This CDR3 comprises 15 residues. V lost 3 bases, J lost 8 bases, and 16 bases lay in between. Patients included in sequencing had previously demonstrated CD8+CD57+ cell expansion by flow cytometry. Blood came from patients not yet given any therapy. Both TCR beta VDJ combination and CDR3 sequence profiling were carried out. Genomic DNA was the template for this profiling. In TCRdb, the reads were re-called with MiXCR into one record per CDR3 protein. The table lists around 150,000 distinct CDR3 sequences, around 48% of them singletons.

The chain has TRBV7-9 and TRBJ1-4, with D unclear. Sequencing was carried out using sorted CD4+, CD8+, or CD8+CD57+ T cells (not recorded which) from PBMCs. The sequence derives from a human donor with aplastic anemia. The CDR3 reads CASSLSTTVEEKLFF. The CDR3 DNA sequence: TGTGCCAGCAGCTTGTCAACGACGGTGGAGGAAAAACTGTTTTTT.